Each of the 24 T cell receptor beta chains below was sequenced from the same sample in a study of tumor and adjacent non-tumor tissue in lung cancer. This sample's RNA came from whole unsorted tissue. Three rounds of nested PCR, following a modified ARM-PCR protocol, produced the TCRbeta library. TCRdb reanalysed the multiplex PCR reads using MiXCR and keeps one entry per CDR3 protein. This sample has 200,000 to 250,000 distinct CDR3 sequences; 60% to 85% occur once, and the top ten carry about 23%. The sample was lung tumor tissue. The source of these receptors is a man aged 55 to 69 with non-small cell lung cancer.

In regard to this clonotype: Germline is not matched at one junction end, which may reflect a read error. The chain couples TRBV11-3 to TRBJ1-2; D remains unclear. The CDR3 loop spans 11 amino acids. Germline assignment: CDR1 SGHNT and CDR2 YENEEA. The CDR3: CAGSLAWVYTF. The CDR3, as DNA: TGTGCCGGCAGCTTGGCGTGGGTCTACACCTTC.

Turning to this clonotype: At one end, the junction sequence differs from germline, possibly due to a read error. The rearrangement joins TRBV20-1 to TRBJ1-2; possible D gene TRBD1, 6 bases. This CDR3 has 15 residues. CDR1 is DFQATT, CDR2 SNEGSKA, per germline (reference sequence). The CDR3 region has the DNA TGCAATGCTAGAGATCTCCTAACAGGGAACTATGGCTACAGCTTC. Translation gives CNARDLLTGNYGYSF.

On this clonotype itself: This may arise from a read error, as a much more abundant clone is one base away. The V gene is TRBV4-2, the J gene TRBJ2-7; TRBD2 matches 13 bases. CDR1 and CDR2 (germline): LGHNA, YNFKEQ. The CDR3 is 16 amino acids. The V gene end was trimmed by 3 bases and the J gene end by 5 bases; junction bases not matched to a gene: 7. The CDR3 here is CASSQMTSGRLNEQYF. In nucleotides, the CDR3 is TGTGCCAGCAGCCAGATGACTAGCGGGAGGTTAAACGAGCAGTACTTC.

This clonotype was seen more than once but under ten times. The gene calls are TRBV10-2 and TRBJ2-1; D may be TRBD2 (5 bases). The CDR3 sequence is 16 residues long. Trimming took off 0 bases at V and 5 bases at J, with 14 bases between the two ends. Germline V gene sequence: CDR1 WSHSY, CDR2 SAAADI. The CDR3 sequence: CASSESILEGNNEQFF. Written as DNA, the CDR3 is TGCGCCAGCAGTGAGTCGATCCTCGAGGGAAACAATGAGCAGTTCTTC.

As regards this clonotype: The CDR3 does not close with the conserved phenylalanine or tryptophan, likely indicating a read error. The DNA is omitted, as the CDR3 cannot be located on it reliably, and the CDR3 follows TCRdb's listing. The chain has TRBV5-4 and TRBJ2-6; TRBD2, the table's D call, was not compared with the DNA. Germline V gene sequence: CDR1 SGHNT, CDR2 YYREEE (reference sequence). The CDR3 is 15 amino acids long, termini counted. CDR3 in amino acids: CPSRGDFPGANVLTL.

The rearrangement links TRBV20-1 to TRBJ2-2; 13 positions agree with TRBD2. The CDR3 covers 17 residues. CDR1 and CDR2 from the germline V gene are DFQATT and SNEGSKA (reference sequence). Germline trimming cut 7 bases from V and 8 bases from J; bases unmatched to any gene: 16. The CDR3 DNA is TGCAGTGTCTCGGGACTAGCGGGATTTGGGAGCACTGGGGAGCTGTTTTTT. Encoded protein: CSVSGLAGFGSTGELFF.

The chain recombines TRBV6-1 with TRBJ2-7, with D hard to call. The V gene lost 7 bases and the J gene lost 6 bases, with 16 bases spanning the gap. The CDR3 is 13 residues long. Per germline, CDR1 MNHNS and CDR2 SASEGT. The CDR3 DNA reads TGTGCCAGCATGGGCACGGGCACGTGCGAGCAGTACTTC. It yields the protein CASMGTGTCEQYF.

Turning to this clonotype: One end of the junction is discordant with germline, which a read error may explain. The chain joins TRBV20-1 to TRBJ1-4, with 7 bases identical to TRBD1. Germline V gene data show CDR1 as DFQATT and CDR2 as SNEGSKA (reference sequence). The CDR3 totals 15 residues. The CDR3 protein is CRVIKTGTVNEKLFF. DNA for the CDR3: TGCAGAGTTATCAAGACCGGGACAGTTAATGAAAAACTCTTTTTT.

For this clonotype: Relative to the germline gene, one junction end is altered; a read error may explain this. This chain's CDR3 is CASSLESGSAYTGELLF. As DNA, the CDR3 is TGTGCCAGCAGCTTAGAGAGCGGGAGTGCGTACACCGGGGAGCTGTTATTT. The chain couples TRBV11-3 to TRBJ2-2; 8 bases fit TRBD2. Per germline, CDR1 SGHNT and CDR2 YENEEA. This CDR3 region has 17 residues. Supplemented by reference TRBV11-3 and TRBJ2-2, the full variable domain reads EAGVVQSPRYKIIEKKQPVAFWCNPISGHNTLYWYLQNLGQGPELLIRYENEEAVDDSQLPKDRFSAERLKGVDSTLKIQPAELGDSAVYLCASSLESGSAYTGELLFGEGSRLTVL.

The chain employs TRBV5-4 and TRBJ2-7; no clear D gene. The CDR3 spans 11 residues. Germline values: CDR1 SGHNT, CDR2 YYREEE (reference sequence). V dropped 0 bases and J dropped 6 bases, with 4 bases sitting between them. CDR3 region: CASSLASEQYF. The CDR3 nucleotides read TGTGCCAGCAGCTTGGCTTCCGAGCAGTACTTC. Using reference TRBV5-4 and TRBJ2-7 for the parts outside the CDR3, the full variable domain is ETGVTQSPTHLIKTRGQQVTLRCSSQSGHNTVSWYQQALGQGPQFIFQYYREEENGRGNFPPRFSGLQFPNYSSELNVNALELDDSALYLCASSLASEQYFGPGTRLTVT.

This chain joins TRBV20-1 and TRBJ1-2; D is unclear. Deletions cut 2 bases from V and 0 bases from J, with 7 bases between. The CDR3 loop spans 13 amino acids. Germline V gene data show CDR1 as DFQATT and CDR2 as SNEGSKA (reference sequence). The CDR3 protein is CSARRAANYGYTF. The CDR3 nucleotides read TGCAGTGCTAGACGGGCTGCTAACTATGGCTACACCTTC.

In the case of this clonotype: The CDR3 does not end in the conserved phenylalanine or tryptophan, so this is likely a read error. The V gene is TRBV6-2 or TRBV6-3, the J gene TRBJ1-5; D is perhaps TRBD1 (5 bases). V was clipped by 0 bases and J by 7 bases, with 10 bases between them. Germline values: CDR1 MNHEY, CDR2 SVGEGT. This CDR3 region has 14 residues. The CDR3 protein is CASSYSSGSQPQHL. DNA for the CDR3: TGTGCCAGCAGTTACTCCTCAGGGAGCCAGCCCCAGCATCTT.

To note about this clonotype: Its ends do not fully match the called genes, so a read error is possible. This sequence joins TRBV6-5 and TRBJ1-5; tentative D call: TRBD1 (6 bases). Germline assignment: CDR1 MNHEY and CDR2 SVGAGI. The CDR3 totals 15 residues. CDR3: CASSNTGTGIQPQHF. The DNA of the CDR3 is TGTGCCAGCAGTAATACAGGGACGGGCATTCAGCCACAGCATTTT.

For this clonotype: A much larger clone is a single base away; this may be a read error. CDR3 sequence (DNA): TGTGCCACCGACGTAAACCTTTTCTATAATTCACCCCTCCACTTT. It translates to CATDVNLFYNSPLHF. V and J are TRBV7-9 and TRBJ1-6, with D unresolved. Looked up from germline, CDR1 is SEHNR and CDR2 is FQNEAQ (reference sequence). The CDR3 loop spans 15 amino acids. Trimming cost V 10 bases and J 3 bases, with 16 bases left between them.

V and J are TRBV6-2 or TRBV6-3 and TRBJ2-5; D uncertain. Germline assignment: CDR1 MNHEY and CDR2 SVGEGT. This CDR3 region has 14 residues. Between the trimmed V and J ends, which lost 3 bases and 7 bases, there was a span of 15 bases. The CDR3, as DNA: TGTGCCAGCAGTTATTCGGGCTCGCTGGGGACCCAGTACTTC. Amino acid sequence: CASSYSGSLGTQYF.

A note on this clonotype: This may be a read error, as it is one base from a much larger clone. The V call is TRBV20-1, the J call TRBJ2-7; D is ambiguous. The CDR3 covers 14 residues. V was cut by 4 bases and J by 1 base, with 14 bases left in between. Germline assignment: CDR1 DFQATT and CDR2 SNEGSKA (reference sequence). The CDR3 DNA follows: TGCAGTGCTACGGCGGAGTCCCAATCCTACGAGCAGTACTTC. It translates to CSATAESQSYEQYF.

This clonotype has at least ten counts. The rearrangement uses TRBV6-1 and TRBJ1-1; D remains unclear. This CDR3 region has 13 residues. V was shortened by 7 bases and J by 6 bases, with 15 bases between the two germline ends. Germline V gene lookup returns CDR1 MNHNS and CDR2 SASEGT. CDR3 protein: CASTLVIPAEAFF. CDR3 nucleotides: TGTGCCAGCACCCTCGTTATTCCAGCTGAAGCTTTCTTT.

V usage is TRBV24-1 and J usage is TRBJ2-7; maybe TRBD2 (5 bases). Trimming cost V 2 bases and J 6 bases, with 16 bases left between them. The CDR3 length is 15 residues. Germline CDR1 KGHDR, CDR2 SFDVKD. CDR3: CATSDSRGINFEQYF. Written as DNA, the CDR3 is TGTGCCACCAGTGATTCACGAGGGATTAACTTCGAGCAGTACTTC.

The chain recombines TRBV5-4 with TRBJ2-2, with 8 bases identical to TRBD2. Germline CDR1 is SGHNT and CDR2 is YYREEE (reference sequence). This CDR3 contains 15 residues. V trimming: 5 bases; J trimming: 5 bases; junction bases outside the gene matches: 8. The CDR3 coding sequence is TGTGCCAGCAGTTACGGGACTAGATCTACCGGGGAGCTGTTTTTT. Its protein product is CASSYGTRSTGELFF.

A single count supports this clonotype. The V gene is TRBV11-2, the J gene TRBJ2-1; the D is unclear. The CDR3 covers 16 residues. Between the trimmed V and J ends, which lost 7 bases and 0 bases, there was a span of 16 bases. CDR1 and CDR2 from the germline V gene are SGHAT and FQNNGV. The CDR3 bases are TGTGCCAGCATCCCACAGTCTAAGAGCTCCTACAATGAGCAGTTCTTC. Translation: CASIPQSKSSYNEQFF. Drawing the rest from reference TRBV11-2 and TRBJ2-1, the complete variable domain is EAGVAQSPRYKIIEKRQSVAFWCNPISGHATLYWYQQILGQGPKLLIQFQNNGVVDDSQLPKDRFSAERLKGVDSTLKIQPAKLEDSAVYLCASIPQSKSSYNEQFFGPGTRLTVL.

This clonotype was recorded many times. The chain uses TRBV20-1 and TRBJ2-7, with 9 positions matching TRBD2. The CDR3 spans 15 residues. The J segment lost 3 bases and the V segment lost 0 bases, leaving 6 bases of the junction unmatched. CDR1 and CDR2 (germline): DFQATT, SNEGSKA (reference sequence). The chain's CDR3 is CSARDPTSGGYEQYF. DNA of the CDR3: TGCAGTGCTAGAGATCCGACTAGCGGAGGCTACGAGCAGTACTTC.

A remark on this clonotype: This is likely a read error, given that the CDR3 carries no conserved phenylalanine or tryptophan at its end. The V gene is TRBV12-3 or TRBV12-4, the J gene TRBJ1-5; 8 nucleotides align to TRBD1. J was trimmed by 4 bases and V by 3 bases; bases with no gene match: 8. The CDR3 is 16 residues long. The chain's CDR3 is CASSFVQGVVNQPQHL. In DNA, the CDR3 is TGTGCCAGCAGTTTTGTACAGGGGGTAGTAAATCAGCCCCAGCATCTT.

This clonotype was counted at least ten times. CDR3 in DNA: TGCAGCGTCGCGGGACTAGCGGGAGGCACAGATACGCAGTATTTT. Its translation is CSVAGLAGGTDTQYF. This chain links TRBV29-1 with TRBJ2-3, with 14 bases matching TRBD2. Germline assignment: CDR1 SQVTM and CDR2 ANQGSEA. V was clipped by 6 bases and J by 1 base; unmatched bases: 3. The CDR3 consists of 15 residues.

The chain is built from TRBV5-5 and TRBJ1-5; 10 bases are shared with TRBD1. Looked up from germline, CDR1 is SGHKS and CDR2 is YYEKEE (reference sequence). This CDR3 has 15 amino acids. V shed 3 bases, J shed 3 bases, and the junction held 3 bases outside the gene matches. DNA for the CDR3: TGTGCCAGCAGCTGGGGGACAGGGGACAATCAGCCCCAGCATTTT. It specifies CASSWGTGDNQPQHF.